This T cell receptor beta chain came from a study of blood T cell repertoires in COVID-19. The overall study: There were acute and convalescent COVID-19 samples, and they came from the United States, Italy and Spain. PBMCs, B-cell-depleted T cells, or T cells provided the cDNA or gDNA that made up the material.

As handled by the study authors: Using reference gene primer amplification, nucleated cell counts were estimated. Libraries were prepared by immunoSEQ multiplex PCR; TCRdb keeps only in-frame clonotypes and omits some of them. V, J and clone size derive from that table, while D and trimming were established from the DNA sequence. In the table there are 130,000 or so clones, about four fifths of which are singletons. CDR3 length equals 14 residues. The germline V gene has CDR1 SGHDT and CDR2 YYEEEE. The V gene lost 2 bases and the J gene lost 3 bases, with 12 bases spanning the gap. The chain has TRBV5-6 and TRBJ2-7; D uncertain. The sequencing sample was made of peripheral blood. The sequence was obtained from a human donor in a cohort sampled during active COVID-19. CDR3 nucleotide sequence: TGTGCCAGCAGCTTCGCAGGCGACCTCTACGAGCAGTACTTC. This gives the protein CASSFAGDLYEQYF.